These 26 T cell receptor beta chains came from one sample sequenced in a study of radiation and T cells in renal cell carcinoma. Specified time point: blood 4 weeks post-SBRT, at nephrectomy. Noted treatment: 15 Gy SBRT to primary tumor, nephrectomy 4 weeks later. Clones were read by immunoSEQ multiplex PCR, and TCRdb kept only the in-frame ones, dropping some. The table has roughly 92,000 clones, roughly 88% seen once. The sequencing here drew on blood, taken from a patient whose treatment included radiotherapy and nephrectomy. The receptors derive from a man aged 55 to 70 with renal cell carcinoma.

The J gene is TRBJ2-1, the V gene TRBV9; 14 bases agree with TRBD2. The CDR3 is 17 residues long. Germline V gene sequence: CDR1 SGDLS, CDR2 YYNGEE. J lost 0 bases, V lost 4 bases, and 3 bases had no gene match. DNA of the CDR3: TGTGCCAGCAGCTTGGGACTAGCGGGGGTCTCCTACAATGAGCAGTTCTTC. It yields the protein CASSLGLAGVSYNEQFF.

The rearrangement joins TRBV21-1 to TRBJ2-3; the table's D call of TRBD1 was not tested on the DNA. TRBV21-1 counts as a pseudogene. CDR3 length: 17 amino acids. The CDR3 protein is CASSRRTGLLSTDTQYF. CDR3 bases: TGTGCCAGCAGCAGAAGGACAGGGCTTTTAAGCACAGATACGCAGTATTTT.

V gene TRBV9 combines with J gene TRBJ2-6; D remains ambiguous. The CDR3 is 15 amino acids. Germline V lookup: CDR1 SGDLS, CDR2 YYNGEE. Trimming removed 1 base from V and 0 bases from J, with 5 bases in between. The CDR3 here is CASSVQPSGANVLTF. CDR3 coding DNA: TGTGCCAGCAGCGTACAGCCCTCTGGGGCCAACGTCCTGACTTTC.

The gene calls are TRBV5-1 and TRBJ2-6, with unresolved D. V was clipped by 4 bases and J by 0 bases, with 5 bases between them. The CDR3 loop spans 14 amino acids. Germline CDR1 SGHRS, CDR2 YFSETQ. In nucleotides, the CDR3 is TGCGCCAGCAGCATCGCCTCTGGGGCCAACGTCCTGACTTTC. The encoded protein is CASSIASGANVLTF.

The chain has TRBV5-1 and TRBJ2-2; possibly TRBD1 for D (6 bases). This CDR3 has 15 amino acids. The V gene lost 0 bases and the J gene lost 5 bases, with 11 bases spanning the gap. The germline CDR1 and CDR2 sequences are SGHRS and YFSETQ. CDR3 sequence: CASSLEQGRTGELFF. The CDR3 DNA follows: TGCGCCAGCAGCTTGGAACAGGGACGGACCGGGGAGCTGTTTTTT. The full variable domain, in which reference TRBV5-1 and TRBJ2-2 provide the parts outside the CDR3, is KAGVTQTPRYLIKTRGQQVTLSCSPISGHRSVSWYQQTPGQGLQFLFEYFSETQRNKGNFPGRFSGRQFSNSRSEMNVSTLELGDSALYLCASSLEQGRTGELFFGEGSRLTVL.

The table lists this clone with a few counts. The chain recombines TRBV5-1 with TRBJ2-2; D perhaps matches TRBD1 (5 bases). V shed 4 bases and J shed 4 bases, with 11 bases lying between them. The CDR3 covers 14 residues. Germline V gives CDR1 SGHRS, CDR2 YFSETQ. This CDR3 reads CASSPRVATGELFF. The CDR3 region has the DNA TGCGCCAGCAGCCCCAGGGTTGCCACCGGGGAGCTGTTTTTT.

This clone came up once. V and J are TRBV7-2 and TRBJ2-7; maybe TRBD1 (6 bases). Germline assignment: CDR1 SGHTA and CDR2 FQGNSA. V lost 5 bases, J lost 1 base, and 12 bases lay in between. The CDR3 has 14 amino acids. CDR3 residues: CASSTVTGSYEQYF. The CDR3 nucleotides read TGTGCCAGCAGCACGGTGACAGGTTCCTACGAGCAGTACTTC.

This sequence joins TRBV6-1 and TRBJ1-1; D not certain. This CDR3 region has 14 residues. Between the trimmed V and J ends, which lost 2 bases and 1 base, there was a span of 8 bases. Germline assignment: CDR1 MNHNS and CDR2 SASEGT. The CDR3 is CASSEWLSNTEAFF. CDR3 DNA: TGTGCCAGCAGTGAATGGCTGTCGAACACTGAAGCTTTCTTT.

CDR3 nucleotides: TGTGCCAGCAGTTGGAGTCAGGGAGGCACTGAAGCTTTCTTT. This sequence encodes CASSWSQGGTEAFF. The chain recombines TRBV27 with TRBJ1-1; D possibly corresponds to TRBD1 (5 bases). Germline CDR1 and CDR2: MNHEY and SMNVEV (reference sequence). The CDR3 loop spans 14 amino acids. Between the trimmed V and J ends, which lost 4 bases and 4 bases, there was a span of 13 bases.

This rearrangement joins TRBV10-1 to TRBJ2-3, with D possibly being TRBD1 or TRBD2 (5 bases each). This CDR3 region has 14 residues. Trimming took 5 bases from V and 3 from J, leaving 12 bases between them. Looked up from germline, CDR1 is WNHNN and CDR2 is SYGVQD (reference sequence). The CDR3 loop is CASSPLGETDTQYF. The CDR3, as DNA: TGCGCCAGCAGTCCACTAGGGGAGACAGATACGCAGTATTTT.

This clone was seen a single time. This sequence joins TRBV19 and TRBJ1-1, with D possibly matching TRBD1 (5 bases). The CDR3 has 16 amino acids. CDR1 is LNHDA and CDR2 is SQIVND in the germline V gene (reference sequence). The V end was cut by 4 bases, the J end by 0 bases, with 15 bases between. The CDR3 sequence is CASSRGLNLMNTEAFF. CDR3 nucleotides: TGTGCCAGTAGTAGGGGACTGAATTTAATGAACACTGAAGCTTTCTTT.

The rearrangement links TRBV7-8 to TRBJ2-7; TRBD2 is a possible D gene (6 bases). CDR1 and CDR2 (germline): SGHVS, FQNEAQ. V gave up 8 bases and J gave up 4 bases, with 15 bases separating them. This CDR3 comprises 13 residues. CDR3 in amino acids: CASSLRRDYEQYF. The CDR3 DNA reads as TGTGCCAGCTCCCTCAGGAGGGATTACGAGCAGTACTTC.

This CDR3 is CASRQGRISGNTIYF. CDR3 DNA sequence: TGTGCCAGCAGGCAGGGACGTATCTCTGGAAACACCATATATTTT. The gene calls are TRBV6-5 and TRBJ1-3; D perhaps matches TRBD1 (5 bases). The V and J ends lost 6 bases and 0 bases respectively, with 12 bases between them. Germline V gene data show CDR1 as MNHEY and CDR2 as SVGAGI. The CDR3 runs to 15 residues.

This clone showed up just a few times. The V gene is TRBV27, the J gene TRBJ2-2, with 13 bases identical to TRBD2. Germline-derived CDR1 and CDR2 are MNHEY and SMNVEV (reference sequence). The trim removed 1 base at V and 5 bases at J, leaving 10 bases unmatched. The CDR3 consists of 19 residues. The CDR3 coding sequence is TGTGCCAGCAGTTTATTTATAACTAGCGGGAGGGCGTGGACCGGGGAGCTGTTTTTT. Protein sequence: CASSLFITSGRAWTGELFF.

CDR3 protein: CSVGVRGYTDTQYF. DNA of the CDR3: TGCAGCGTTGGGGTCAGGGGATACACAGATACGCAGTATTTT. The chain is built from TRBV29-1 and TRBJ2-3, with D possibly matching TRBD1 (6 bases). Germline CDR1 is SQVTM and CDR2 is ANQGSEA. The CDR3 covers 14 residues. V was trimmed by 4 bases and J by 2 bases, leaving 13 bases between them.

The chain combines TRBV5-6 with TRBJ2-7; D is unresolved. V gave up 2 bases and J gave up 5 bases, with 8 bases separating them. The CDR3 consists of 12 residues. Germline lookup yields CDR1 SGHDT and CDR2 YYEEEE. The CDR3 DNA sequence: TGTGCCAGCAGCTTCAATGGAAACGAGCAGTACTTC. Its protein is CASSFNGNEQYF.

The V and J genes are TRBV4-1 and TRBJ1-4, with D uncertain. V was pared by 1 base and J by 1 base, with 10 bases between. From germline, CDR1 is MGHRA and CDR2 YSYEKL. The CDR3 has 16 residues. CDR3 coding DNA: TGCGCCAGCAGCCAAGGGGAGTTCGTAACTAATGAAAAACTGTTTTTT. Translated, it gives CASSQGEFVTNEKLFF.

The genes are TRBV5-1 and TRBJ2-5; TRBD2 agrees at 9 bases. The closer fit of TRBJ2-7 to the DNA end suggests the J call may be wrong. The CDR3 consists of 18 residues. In germline, CDR1 is SGHRS, CDR2 YFSETQ. As DNA, the CDR3 is TGCGCCAGCAGCGCCCTTTTGGGTATTAGCGGGAGCTCCTACGAGCAGTACTTC. It is translated as CASSALLGISGSSYEQYF.

CDR3 region: CASSLGQGVFYEQYF. DNA of the CDR3: TGTGCCAGCAGTCTAGGGCAGGGTGTTTTCTACGAGCAGTACTTC. The V and J genes are TRBV27 and TRBJ2-7, with D possibly matching TRBD1 (5 bases). CDR1 MNHEY and CDR2 SMNVEV come from the germline V gene (reference sequence). The CDR3 length is 15 residues. V shed 5 bases and J shed 3 bases, with 17 bases lying between them.

This sequence joins TRBV14 and TRBJ1-3, with D uncertain. Trimming took off 1 base at V and 0 bases at J, with 4 bases between the two ends. Looked up from germline, CDR1 is SGHDN and CDR2 is FVKESK. CDR3 length: 14 amino acids. The CDR3 sequence is CASSQVSSGNTIYF. The CDR3 DNA follows: TGTGCCAGCAGCCAAGTGAGCTCTGGAAACACCATATATTTT.

The chain recombines TRBV19 with TRBJ2-5, with 10 bases fitting TRBD1. The V gene's germline CDR1 is LNHDA and CDR2 SQIVND (reference sequence). This CDR3 contains 15 residues. V was pared by 5 bases and J by 5 bases, with 8 bases of the junction left unmatched. The CDR3 DNA is TGTGCCAGTAGTTCACGGACAGGGGGGATGGAGACCCAGTACTTC. Amino acids: CASSSRTGGMETQYF.

This rearrangement joins TRBV6-5 to TRBJ2-3; D unclear. This CDR3 contains 14 residues. Trimming removed 3 bases at V and 1 base at J, with 8 bases between. Germline V lookup: CDR1 MNHEY, CDR2 SVGAGI. The CDR3 protein is CASSYGPGTDTQYF. The CDR3 bases are TGTGCCAGCAGTTATGGCCCGGGCACAGATACGCAGTATTTT.

The chain joins TRBV11-2 to TRBJ2-1; D possibly corresponds to TRBD2 (6 bases). V was clipped by 3 bases and J by 4 bases, with 13 bases between them. In germline, CDR1 is SGHAT, CDR2 FQNNGV. This CDR3 has 15 residues. The CDR3 is CASSFPGTSYNEQFF. CDR3 coding DNA: TGTGCCAGCAGCTTCCCCGGGACTTCATACAATGAGCAGTTCTTC.

The V and J genes are TRBV28 and TRBJ2-7; 10 bases are a match to TRBD2. The junction had 7 bases not matched to a gene; V was cut back by 7 bases and J by 4 bases. Germline values: CDR1 MDHEN, CDR2 SYDVKM. The CDR3 sequence is 14 residues long. In DNA form, the CDR3 reads TGTGCCAGCACAGCGGGAGGGCCGACATACGAGCAGTACTTC. This translates into CASTAGGPTYEQYF.

The chain employs TRBV7-2 and TRBJ2-7; 8 bases map to TRBD1. Trimming removed 10 bases from V and 3 bases from J; junction bases left unmatched: 17. The length of the CDR3 is 16 residues. Germline CDR1 reads SGHTA; CDR2 reads FQGNSA. CDR3: CATLPQGAQWGYEQYF. CDR3 coding DNA: TGTGCCACCCTCCCCCAGGGGGCTCAGTGGGGCTACGAGCAGTACTTC. Filled out from reference TRBV7-2 and TRBJ2-7, the complete variable domain reads GAGVSQSPSNKVTEKGKDVELRCDPISGHTALYWYRQSLGQGLEFLIYFQGNSAPDKSGLPSDRFSAERTGGSVSTLTIQRTQQEDSAVYLCATLPQGAQWGYEQYFGPGTRLTVT.

J is TRBJ2-5 and V is TRBV27; tentatively, D is TRBD2 (5 bases). V lost 5 bases to trimming and J lost 4 bases, with 11 bases between them. Looked up from germline, CDR1 is MNHEY and CDR2 is SMNVEV (reference sequence). The CDR3 runs 13 residues. The chain's CDR3 is CASSGSWTETQYF. The CDR3 nucleotides read TGTGCCAGCAGTGGGAGCTGGACAGAGACCCAGTACTTC.